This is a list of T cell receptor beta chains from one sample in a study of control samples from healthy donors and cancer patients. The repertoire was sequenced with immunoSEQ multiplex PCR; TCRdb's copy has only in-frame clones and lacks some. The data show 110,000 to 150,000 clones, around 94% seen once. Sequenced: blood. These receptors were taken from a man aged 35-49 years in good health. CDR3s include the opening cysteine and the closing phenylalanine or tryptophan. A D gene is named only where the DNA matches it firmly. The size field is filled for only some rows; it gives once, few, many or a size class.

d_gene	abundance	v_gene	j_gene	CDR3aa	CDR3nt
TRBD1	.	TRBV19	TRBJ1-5	CASRNQGVNQPQHF	TGTGCCAGTAGGAACCAGGGGGTAAATCAGCCCCAGCATTTT
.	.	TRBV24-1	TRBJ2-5	CATSDHTRLQETQYF	TGTGCCACCAGTGATCATACAAGACTTCAAGAGACCCAGTACTTC
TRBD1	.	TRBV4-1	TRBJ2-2	CASSQMTGTANTGELFF	TGCGCCAGCAGCCAAATGACAGGGACAGCGAACACCGGGGAGCTGTTTTTT
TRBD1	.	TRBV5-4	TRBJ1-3	CASSLEQGASGNTIYF	TGTGCCAGCAGCTTGGAACAGGGGGCTTCTGGAAACACCATATATTTT
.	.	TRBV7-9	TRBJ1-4	CASSLEVTEKLFF	TGTGCCAGCAGCTTAGAGGTTACTGAAAAACTGTTTTTT
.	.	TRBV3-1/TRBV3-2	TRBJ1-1	CASSPRGGLATEAFF	TGTGCCAGCAGCCCTAGAGGGGGGTTGGCCACTGAAGCTTTCTTT
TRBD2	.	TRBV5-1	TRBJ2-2	CASSLLAGGPSDGELFF	TGCGCCAGCAGCTTGCTAGCGGGGGGGCCGTCCGACGGGGAGCTGTTTTTT
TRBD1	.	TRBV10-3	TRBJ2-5	CAISLNRGIQETQYF	TGTGCCATCAGTCTTAACAGGGGAATCCAAGAGACCCAGTACTTC
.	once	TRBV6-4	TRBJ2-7	CASSYQDIYEQYF	TGTGCCAGCAGCTATCAGGACATTTACGAGCAGTACTTC
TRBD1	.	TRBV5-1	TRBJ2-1	CASSLGQGPYNEQFF	TGCGCCAGCAGCTTGGGACAGGGCCCCTACAATGAGCAGTTCTTC
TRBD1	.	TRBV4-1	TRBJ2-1	CASSQAGGDSYNEQFF	TGCGCCAGCAGCCAAGCAGGGGGCGATTCCTACAATGAGCAGTTCTTC
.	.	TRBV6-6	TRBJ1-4	CASSYGGGGEKLFF	TGTGCCAGCAGTTATGGAGGCGGAGGGGAAAAACTGTTTTTT
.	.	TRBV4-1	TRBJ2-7	CASSPGDPKGSYEQYF	TGCGCCAGCAGCCCAGGAGACCCGAAAGGGTCCTACGAGCAGTACTTC
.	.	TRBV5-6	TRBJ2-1	CASSLRYNEQFF	TGTGCCAGCAGCCTCCGGTACAATGAGCAGTTCTTC
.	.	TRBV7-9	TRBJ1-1	CASSLDGEAFF	TGTGCCAGCAGCTTAGACGGTGAAGCTTTCTTT
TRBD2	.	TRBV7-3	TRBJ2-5	CASSLKPSGRAGETQYF	TGTGCCAGCAGCTTAAAGCCTAGCGGGAGGGCCGGGGAGACCCAGTACTTC
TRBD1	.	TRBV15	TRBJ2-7	CATRKDRGSFLYEQYF	TGTGCCACCAGGAAGGACAGGGGAAGTTTTCTCTACGAGCAGTACTTC
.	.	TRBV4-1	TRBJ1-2	CASSQVGKEYGYTF	TGCGCCAGCAGCCAAGTGGGCAAAGAATATGGCTACACCTTC
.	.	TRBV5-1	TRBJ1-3	CASRPPLPSSGNTIYF	TGCGCCAGCAGACCCCCCCTTCCGTCCTCTGGAAACACCATATATTTT
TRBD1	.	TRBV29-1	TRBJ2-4	CSVLGSRGRENIQYF	TGCAGCGTGCTAGGTTCCAGGGGGCGCGAAAACATTCAGTACTTC
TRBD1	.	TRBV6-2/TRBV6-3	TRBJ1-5	CASSYSTGTGSRNQPQHF	TGTGCCAGCAGTTACTCCACCGGGACAGGGAGTCGCAATCAGCCCCAGCATTTT
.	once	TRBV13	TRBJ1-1	CASRPIGGTEAFF	TGTGCCAGCAGGCCAATTGGGGGGACTGAAGCTTTCTTT
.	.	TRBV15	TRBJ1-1	CATSRRPNTEAFF	TGTGCCACCAGCAGAAGACCGAACACTGAAGCTTTCTTT
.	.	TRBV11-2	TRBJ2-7	CASSLQGVAYEQYF	TGTGCCAGCAGCTTACAGGGAGTCGCCTACGAGCAGTACTTC
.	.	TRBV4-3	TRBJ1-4	CASSPAGLTNEKLFF	TGCGCCAGCAGCCCCGCAGGGTTGACTAATGAAAAACTGTTTTTT
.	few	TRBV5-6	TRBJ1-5	CASSTSYQAQHF	TGTGCCAGCAGCACCTCGTACCAGGCCCAGCATTTT
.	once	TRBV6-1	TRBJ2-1	CASSDLQGNYNEQFF	TGTGCCAGCAGTGATTTACAGGGCAACTACAATGAGCAGTTCTTC
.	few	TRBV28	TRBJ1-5	CASGLQGQPQHF	TGTGCCAGCGGCCTTCAGGGTCAGCCCCAGCATTTT
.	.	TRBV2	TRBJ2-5	CASTEGRKETQYF	TGTGCCAGCACTGAGGGGCGCAAAGAGACCCAGTACTTC
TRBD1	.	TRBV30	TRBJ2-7	CAWSAQTGTGIF	TGTGCCTGGAGTGCCCAAACCGGGACAGGAATTTTC
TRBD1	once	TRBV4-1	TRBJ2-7	CASSHPRDRAIYEQYF	TGCGCCAGCAGCCACCCCCGGGACAGGGCAATCTACGAGCAGTACTTC
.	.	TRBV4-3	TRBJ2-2	CASSQDVPNTGELFF	TGCGCCAGCAGCCAAGACGTCCCGAACACCGGGGAGCTGTTTTTT
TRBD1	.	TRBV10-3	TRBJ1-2	CAISESGQRYGYTF	TGTGCCATCAGTGAGTCGGGACAGCGGTATGGCTACACCTTC
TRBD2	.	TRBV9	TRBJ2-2	CASSGKRGNTGELFF	TGTGCCAGCAGCGGGAAGCGGGGGAACACCGGGGAGCTGTTTTTT
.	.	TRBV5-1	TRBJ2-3	CASSSGPGGPTDTQYF	TGCGCCAGCAGCTCCGGGCCCGGAGGCCCCACAGATACGCAGTATTTT
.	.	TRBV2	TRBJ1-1	CASSDVTEAFF	TGTGCCAGCAGTGATGTCACTGAAGCTTTCTTT
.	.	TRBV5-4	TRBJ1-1	CASSPIGNTEAFF	TGTGCCAGCAGCCCCATTGGGAACACTGAAGCTTTCTTT
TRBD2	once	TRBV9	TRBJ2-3	CASSIQGQGGLAGGGDTQYF	TGTGCCAGCAGCATACAGGGTCAAGGCGGACTAGCGGGAGGTGGAGATACGCAGTATTTT
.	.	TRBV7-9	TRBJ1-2	CASSSSGIYGYTF	TGTGCCAGCAGCTCGTCAGGCATCTATGGCTACACCTTC
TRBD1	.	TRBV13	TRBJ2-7	CASSIRTGGGYEQYF	TGTGCCAGCAGCATTCGGACAGGGGGCGGCTACGAGCAGTACTTC
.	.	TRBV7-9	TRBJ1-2	CASSLAGLGYTF	TGTGCCAGCAGCTTAGCGGGGCTTGGCTACACCTTC
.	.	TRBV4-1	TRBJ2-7	CASSQVPYEQYF	TGCGCCAGCAGCCAAGTGCCCTACGAGCAGTACTTC
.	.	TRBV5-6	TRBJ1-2	CASSLTANYGYTF	TGTGCCAGCAGCTTGACCGCTAACTATGGCTACACCTTC
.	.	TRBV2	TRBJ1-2	CASIASRSNYGYTF	TGTGCCAGCATAGCAAGTCGGTCGAACTATGGCTACACCTTC
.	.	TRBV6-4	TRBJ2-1	CASSDSAGSYNEQFF	TGTGCCAGCAGTGACTCAGCGGGCTCCTACAATGAGCAGTTCTTC
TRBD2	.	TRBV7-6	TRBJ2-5	CASSLGTSGQETQYF	TGTGCCAGCAGCTTAGGGACTAGCGGCCAAGAGACCCAGTACTTC
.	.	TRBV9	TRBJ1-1	CASSVEVGLEAFF	TGTGCCAGCAGCGTAGAGGTGGGTCTTGAAGCTTTCTTT
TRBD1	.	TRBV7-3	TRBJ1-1	CASRMTGSNTEAFF	TGTGCCAGCAGAATGACAGGGTCGAACACTGAAGCTTTCTTT
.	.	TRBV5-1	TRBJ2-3	CASSVSGVPEGTQYF	TGCGCCAGCAGCGTATCAGGGGTTCCAGAAGGGACGCAGTATTTT
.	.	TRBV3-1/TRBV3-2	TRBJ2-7	CASSQGQAQYF	TGTGCCAGCAGCCAAGGACAGGCCCAGTACTTC
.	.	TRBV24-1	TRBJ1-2	CATSDATGYGYTF	TGTGCCACCAGTGACGCGACAGGTTATGGCTACACCTTC
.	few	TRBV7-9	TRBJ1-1	CASSPDLTENTEAFF	TGTGCCAGCAGCCCGGACCTGACAGAGAACACTGAAGCTTTCTTT
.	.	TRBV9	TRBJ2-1	CASSGRPRYNEQFF	TGTGCCAGCAGCGGGAGGCCACGATACAATGAGCAGTTCTTC
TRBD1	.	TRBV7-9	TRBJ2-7	CASSPRTGPGEQYF	TGTGCCAGCAGCCCACGGACAGGCCCGGGAGAGCAGTACTTC
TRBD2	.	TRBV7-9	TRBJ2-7	CASSSGGGSSYEQYF	TGTGCCAGCAGCTCAGGTGGCGGGAGCTCCTACGAGCAGTACTTC
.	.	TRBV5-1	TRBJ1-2	CASSAERQSFGYTF	TGCGCCAGCAGCGCAGAACGACAGTCATTTGGCTACACCTTC
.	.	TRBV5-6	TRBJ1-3	CASSVEGEFRNTIYF	TGTGCCAGCAGCGTCGAAGGAGAATTCCGAAACACCATATATTTT